Listed below are T cell receptor beta chains from one sample, sequenced in a study of T cell repertoires in cytomegalovirus infection. TCRdb analysed the reads with MiXCR anew, one entry per CDR3 protein. The table includes 150,000 to 200,000 distinct CDR3 sequences, about a tenth detected once. Sequenced input: PBMCs. The receptors shown here come from a human donor in good health (CMV status not recorded). Some clones in this sample may be carry-over from other donors' samples. CDR3s include the opening cysteine and the closing phenylalanine or tryptophan. D genes are given only for firm matches. Expanded clones get a size class; other rows say once, few or many, or leave the size out.

TRBV7-2	.	many	TRBJ2-7	TGTGCCAGCAGCGAGGACTTCCACCCAACCTACGAGCAGTACTTC	CASSEDFHPTYEQYF
TRBV5-6	.	few	TRBJ1-1	TGTGCCAGCAGCCCGGGGTTTGGCCGTGACACTGAAGCTTTCTTT	CASSPGFGRDTEAFF
TRBV7-9	TRBD2	few	TRBJ2-1	TGTGCCAGCAGCCCTTTGGGAGGGAGCAATGAGCAGTTCTTC	CASSPLGGSNEQFF
TRBV6-1	.	many	TRBJ1-1	TGTGCCAGCAGTGAAGCGGGATCTTTGAACACTGAAGCTTTCTTT	CASSEAGSLNTEAFF
TRBV7-2	TRBD2	many	TRBJ2-1	TGTGCCAGCAGCTTAGCGGGAGGGCCGTTAGATGAGCAGTTCTTC	CASSLAGGPLDEQFF
TRBV6-2/TRBV6-3	TRBD2	many	TRBJ2-1	TGTGCCAGCAGTTACTCCCCTCCTAGCGGGATCTACAATGAGCAGTTCTTC	CASSYSPPSGIYNEQFF
TRBV7-2	.	many	TRBJ2-4	TGTGCCAGCAGCTTAGAGGGACTGGACATCTTAGCCAAAAACATTCAGTACTTC	CASSLEGLDILAKNIQYF
TRBV11-2	.	many	TRBJ1-2	TGTGCCAGCAGCTTAGATTCGGGGGGGCTTGGCTACACCTTC	CASSLDSGGLGYTF
TRBV28	.	many	TRBJ1-5	TGTGCCAGCAGTTTAATACACAATAGCAATCAGCCCCAGCATTTT	CASSLIHNSNQPQHF
TRBV4-2	TRBD2	many	TRBJ2-1	TGTGCCAGCAGCCAAGCGACTAGCGGCCTCTCCTACAATGAGCAGTTCTTC	CASSQATSGLSYNEQFF
TRBV6-2/TRBV6-3	.	many	TRBJ1-2	TGTGCCAGCATCCGCGGTGGGACGGCCTTCGGCTACACCTTC	CASIRGGTAFGYTF
TRBV28	.	many	TRBJ1-3	TGTGCCAGCAGCCAACTTACCTCAGGGGCCAGATCTGGAAACACCATATATTTT	CASSQLTSGARSGNTIYF
TRBV6-2/TRBV6-3	.	few	TRBJ2-3	TGTGCCAGCGGGGCCAGCACAGATACGCAGTATTTT	CASGASTDTQYF
TRBV6-2/TRBV6-3	.	.	TRBJ2-3	TGTGCCAGCAGTTACTCAATTTTTGAGGGGCGAGATACGCAGTATTTT	CASSYSIFEGRDTQYF
TRBV15	TRBD1	few	TRBJ1-2	TGTGCCACCAGCACTCTCACCGGGACAGCTAACTATGGCTACACCTTC	CATSTLTGTANYGYTF
TRBV7-2	TRBD2	many	TRBJ2-3	TGTGCCAGCAGCTCCCGGACTAGCGACAGAGATACGCAGTATTTT	CASSSRTSDRDTQYF
TRBV28	TRBD2	many	TRBJ2-3	TGTGCCAGCACCCTTAGCGGGAGGGGAGATACGCAGTATTTT	CASTLSGRGDTQYF
TRBV7-2	.	many	TRBJ2-7	TGTGCCAGCAGCTCTCAGGGGTCCTACGAGCAGTACTTC	CASSSQGSYEQYF
TRBV7-6	TRBD1	many	TRBJ2-1	TGTGCCAGCAGCTTCCCCCACCCGGGACAGGGTTTCAATGAGCAGTTCTTC	CASSFPHPGQGFNEQFF
TRBV7-2	.	many	TRBJ2-3	TGTGCCAGCAGGAAGCAGGGGGGGAGCACAGATACGCAGTATTTT	CASRKQGGSTDTQYF
TRBV10-1	TRBD2	many	TRBJ2-3	TGCGCCAGCAAAAGGACTAGCGGATCACAGCAGTATTTT	CASKRTSGSQQYF
TRBV6-2/TRBV6-3	TRBD2	many	TRBJ2-7	TGTGCCAGCAGTTACCGACCCACGGGACTTAGCGGGAGAATCTACGAGCAGTACTTC	CASSYRPTGLSGRIYEQYF
TRBV5-4	.	.	TRBJ2-2	TGTGCCAGCAGCTTGAAGCTAGGGCCCGGGGAGCTGTTTTTT	CASSLKLGPGELFF
TRBV5-6	.	many	TRBJ2-7	TGTGCCAGCAGCTTGGGACAGGCCTCCTACGAGCAGTACTTC	CASSLGQASYEQYF
TRBV7-2	TRBD1	many	TRBJ2-7	TGTGCCAGCAGCGCCCGACAGGGAAGGCAGTACTTC	CASSARQGRQYF
TRBV12-3/TRBV12-4	TRBD1	many	TRBJ2-3	TGTGCCAGCAGTTTCATGGACAGGGGCGCAGATACGCAGTATTTT	CASSFMDRGADTQYF
TRBV6-2/TRBV6-3	.	many	TRBJ1-1	TGTGCCAGCAGTTACTCGACTAACACTGAAGCTTTCTTT	CASSYSTNTEAFF
TRBV7-2	TRBD2	many	TRBJ2-3	TGTGCCAGCAGCTCGGGACTAGCGGGGAGCACAGATACGCAGTATTTT	CASSSGLAGSTDTQYF
TRBV27	TRBD2	few	TRBJ2-3	TGTGCCAGCAGTTCCCCCGGACTAGCCGGCACAGATACGCAGTATTTT	CASSSPGLAGTDTQYF
TRBV19	TRBD1	.	TRBJ1-6	TGTGCCAGTAGCGGCACAGGGGGAGGTTCACCCCTCCACTTT	CASSGTGGGSPLHF
TRBV7-2	.	many	TRBJ2-3	TGTGCCAGCAGCATGGCAGATACGCAGTATTTT	CASSMADTQYF
TRBV6-2/TRBV6-3	.	many	TRBJ1-4	TGTGCCAGCAGTCGGGGGAAAGGGGGTGGGGAAAAACTGTTTTTT	CASSRGKGGGEKLFF
TRBV25-1	.	many	TRBJ1-2	TGTGCCAGCAGTACCCAAGGACCGGGACCACGAAGGGGGTCTGACTATGGCTACACCTTC	CASSTQGPGPRRGSDYGYTF
TRBV7-2	TRBD1	many	TRBJ2-7	TGTGCCAGCAGCTTAGCGGGGGACAGGGGGCGTTACGAGCAGTACTTC	CASSLAGDRGRYEQYF
TRBV7-9	TRBD1	many	TRBJ2-1	TGTGCCAGCAGCGAACCGGGACAGGGGGTTCGCAATGAGCAGTTCTTC	CASSEPGQGVRNEQFF
TRBV7-2	.	many	TRBJ2-7	TGTGCCAGCAGTCGAGTCAGGGAACAATACGAGCAGTACTTC	CASSRVREQYEQYF
TRBV27	.	few	TRBJ1-6	TGTGCCAGCAGTTTAGGGACCTCAAATTCACCCCTCCACTTT	CASSLGTSNSPLHF
TRBV7-2	.	many	TRBJ1-4	TGTGCCAGCAGCGCAAACAGAGCAACTAATGAAAAACTGTTTTTT	CASSANRATNEKLFF